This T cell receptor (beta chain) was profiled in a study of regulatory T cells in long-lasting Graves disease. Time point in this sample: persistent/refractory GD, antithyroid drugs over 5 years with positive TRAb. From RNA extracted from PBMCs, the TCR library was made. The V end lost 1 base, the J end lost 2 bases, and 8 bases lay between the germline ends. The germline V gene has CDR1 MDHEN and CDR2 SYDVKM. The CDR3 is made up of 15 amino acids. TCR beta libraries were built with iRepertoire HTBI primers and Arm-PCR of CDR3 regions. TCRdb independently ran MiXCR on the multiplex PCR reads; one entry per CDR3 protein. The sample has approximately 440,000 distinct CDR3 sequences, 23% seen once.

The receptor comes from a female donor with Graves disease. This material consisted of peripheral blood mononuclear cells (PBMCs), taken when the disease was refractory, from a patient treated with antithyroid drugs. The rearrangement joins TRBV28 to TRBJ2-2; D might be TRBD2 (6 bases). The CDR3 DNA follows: TGTGCCAGCAGTTTATTGCGGGAAAACACCGGGGAGCTGTTTTTT. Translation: CASSLLRENTGELFF.